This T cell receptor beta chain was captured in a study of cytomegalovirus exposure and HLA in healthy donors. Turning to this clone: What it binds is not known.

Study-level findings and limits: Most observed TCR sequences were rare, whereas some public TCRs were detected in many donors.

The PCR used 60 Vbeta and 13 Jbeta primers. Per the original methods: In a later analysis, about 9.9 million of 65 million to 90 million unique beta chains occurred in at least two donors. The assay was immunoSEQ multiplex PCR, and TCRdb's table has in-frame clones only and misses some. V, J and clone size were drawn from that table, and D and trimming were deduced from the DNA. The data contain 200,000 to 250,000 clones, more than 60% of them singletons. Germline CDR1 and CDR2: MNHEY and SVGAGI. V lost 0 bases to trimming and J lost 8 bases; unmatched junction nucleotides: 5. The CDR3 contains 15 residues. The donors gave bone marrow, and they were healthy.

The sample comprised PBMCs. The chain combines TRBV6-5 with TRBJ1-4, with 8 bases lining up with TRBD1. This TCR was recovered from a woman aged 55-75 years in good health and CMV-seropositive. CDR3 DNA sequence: TGTGCCAGCAGTTACTCTAACAGGGGGTGGGAAAAACTGTTTTTT. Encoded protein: CASSYSNRGWEKLFF.